Included here is one T cell receptor (beta chain) sequence, with context. Profiled with immunoSEQ multiplex PCR; TCRdb holds only in-frame clones, not every one. The sample carries roughly 100,000 clones, 92% recorded once. V lost 4 bases and J lost 4; bases outside the gene matches: 15. Germline V gene data show CDR1 as SGHTA and CDR2 as FQGNSA. This CDR3 comprises 17 residues. The data were obtained in a study of T cell changes during pregnancy in multiple sclerosis. The receptor was isolated from a female donor with multiple sclerosis, enrolled in a pregnancy study. Sequenced material: peripheral blood, taken after pregnancy. This chain links TRBV7-2 with TRBJ1-2; TRBD1 agrees at 7 bases. The CDR3 coding sequence is TGTGCCAGCAGCTCCCCCGACAGGGCGCTTCCTGTCTATGGCTACACCTTC. Amino acid sequence: CASSSPDRALPVYGYTF.